These 10 T cell receptor beta chains were sequenced from one sample in a study of OX40 agonist ivuxolimab in advanced cancers. The table came from immunoSEQ multiplex PCR; TCRdb's copy has only in-frame clones and leaves some out. The sample carries 42,000 or so clones, around 88% recorded once. The sequencing used CD4+ or CD8+ T cells sorted from blood, collected in a trial of the OX40 agonist ivuxolimab. Receptors originate from an adult with an advanced solid tumor such as melanoma, head and neck, liver or kidney cancer.

The chain recombines TRBV2 with TRBJ2-1; TRBD2 aligns across 9 bases. CDR1 is SNHLY, CDR2 FYNNEI, per germline. This CDR3 contains 15 residues. The V gene end was trimmed by 8 bases and the J gene end by 0 bases; junction bases not matched to a gene: 5. CDR3 DNA: TGTGCCAGCGCTCTAGCGGGGAGCTCCTACAATGAGCAGTTCTTC. Amino acid sequence: CASALAGSSYNEQFF.

The gene calls are TRBV9 and TRBJ2-5, with D perhaps TRBD1 or TRBD2 (6 bases each). The CDR3 loop spans 14 amino acids. The germline V gene encodes CDR1 SGDLS and CDR2 YYNGEE. The V and J ends lost 0 bases and 5 bases respectively, with 11 bases between them. CDR3 sequence (DNA): TGTGCCAGCAGCGTAGAGGGGGGCAGGGAGACCCAGTACTTC. Translating it yields CASSVEGGRETQYF. Based on the CDR3 plus reference TRBV9 and TRBJ2-5, the full variable domain is DSGVTQTPKHLITATGQRVTLRCSPRSGDLSVYWYQQSLDQGLQFLIQYYNGEERAKGNILERFSAQQFPDLHSELNLSSLELGDSALYFCASSVEGGRETQYFGPGTRLLVL.

The chain employs TRBV4-3 and TRBJ2-7, with TRBD1 matching 7 bases. This CDR3 contains 20 residues. The V gene's germline CDR1 is LGHNA and CDR2 YSLEER. V gave up 0 bases and J gave up 3 bases; unmatched junction bases: 20. CDR3 sequence: CASSQEATGNYRERSYEQYF. The DNA of the CDR3 is TGCGCCAGCAGCCAAGAAGCGACAGGGAATTACAGGGAGCGGAGCTACGAGCAGTACTTC.

V and J are TRBV19 and TRBJ1-4; 8 bases are a match to TRBD1. The CDR3 sequence is 15 residues long. Germline assignment: CDR1 LNHDA and CDR2 SQIVND (reference sequence). V lost 5 bases and J lost 8; bases outside the gene matches: 10. The CDR3 DNA reads TGTGCCAGTAGTGTTACCCCAGGGGGCGCGGAAAAACTGTTTTTT. Residues: CASSVTPGGAEKLFF. Complete variable domain (other parts from reference TRBV19 and TRBJ1-4): DGGITQSPKYLFRKEGQNVTLSCEQNLNHDAMYWYRQDPGQGLRLIYYSQIVNDFQKGDIAEGYSVSREKKESFPLTVTSAQKNPTAFYLCASSVTPGGAEKLFFGSGTQLSVL.

The chain is built from TRBV28 and TRBJ2-7; 8 nucleotides line up with TRBD1. The CDR3 length is 15 residues. J was trimmed by 7 bases and V by 3 bases; bases with no gene match: 11. The V gene's germline CDR1 is MDHEN and CDR2 SYDVKM. CDR3 loop: CASSLVMGQDKEQYF. CDR3 in DNA: TGTGCCAGCAGTTTGGTCATGGGACAGGACAAGGAGCAGTACTTC.

The chain combines TRBV27 with TRBJ2-7; D is unresolved. From germline, CDR1 is MNHEY and CDR2 SMNVEV (reference sequence). V dropped 7 bases and J dropped 7 bases, with 17 bases sitting between them. There are 13 residues in the CDR3. For the CDR3, the DNA is TGTGCCAGCATCGGAAGAGCATTTTCGGAGCAGTACTTC. This translates into CASIGRAFSEQYF.

V usage is TRBV2 and J usage is TRBJ1-1; D gene ambiguous. The CDR3 is 14 residues long. Germline V CDR1 and CDR2: SNHLY, FYNNEI. Trimming took 6 bases from V and 1 from J, leaving 12 bases between them. This CDR3 reads CASSEGRRNTEAFF. In DNA, the CDR3 is TGTGCCAGCAGCGAGGGCAGGAGGAACACTGAAGCTTTCTTT.

Within the sample, this clone is medium-sized (0.01 to 0.1%). The gene calls are TRBV5-6 and TRBJ2-5; possibly TRBD2 for D (6 bases). The ends were cut back, 4 bases at V and 5 bases at J, with 12 bases in the middle. The CDR3 has 13 residues. CDR1 and CDR2 from the germline V gene are SGHDT and YYEEEE. The CDR3 DNA reads as TGTGCCAGCAGCGCGGAGGGGCGGGAGACCCAGTACTTC. It specifies CASSAEGRETQYF.

The chain uses TRBV7-8 and TRBJ2-1; D is unresolved. Germline V gene sequence: CDR1 SGHVS, CDR2 FQNEAQ. This CDR3 contains 12 residues. Between the trimmed V and J ends, which lost 1 base and 10 bases, there was a span of 8 bases. DNA for the CDR3: TGTGCCAGCAGCTTAGAGTCAAGGGAGCAGTTCTTC. This encodes CASSLESREQFF.

CDR3 DNA sequence: TGTGCCAGCAGCTATCAGGGACAGGGAATGCACGAGCAGTACTTC. It specifies CASSYQGQGMHEQYF. The gene calls are TRBV11-1 and TRBJ2-7, with TRBD1 matching 9 bases. CDR1 and CDR2 (germline): SGHAT, FQDESV (reference sequence). J lost 5 bases, V lost 4 bases, and 9 bases had no gene match. The CDR3 contains 15 residues. Drawing the rest from reference TRBV11-1 and TRBJ2-7, the complete variable domain is EAEVAQSPRYKITEKSQAVAFWCDPISGHATLYWYRQILGQGPELLVQFQDESVVDDSQLPKDRFSAERLKGVDSTLKIQPAELGDSAMYLCASSYQGQGMHEQYFGPGTRLTVT.